A selection of T cell receptor beta chains follows, all from one sample in a study of cytomegalovirus exposure and HLA in healthy donors. Profiled with immunoSEQ multiplex PCR; TCRdb holds only in-frame clones, not every one. This listing includes 70,000 to 85,000 clones. Sequences were obtained from PBMCs. Every receptor here comes from a female donor in good health and CMV-seropositive. The CDR3 runs from the conserved cysteine through the conserved F or W. Fields, in order: J gene, V gene, D gene, CDR3 protein, CDR3 DNA. A D gene is named only where the DNA matches it firmly.

TRBJ1-6 | TRBV6-5 | NA | CASSYSGDYNSPLHF | TGTGCCAGCAGCTACTCAGGGGATTATAATTCACCCCTCCACTTT
TRBJ1-4 | TRBV6-1 | NA | CASSGRHQRREKLFF | TGTGCCAGCAGTGGGAGACACCAACGGAGGGAAAAACTGTTTTTT
TRBJ2-7 | TRBV19 | NA | CASSTPPLEQYF | TGTGCCAGTAGTACCCCTCCTTTGGAGCAGTACTTC
TRBJ2-7 | TRBV19 | TRBD2 | CASSKGLARTYEQYF | TGTGCCAGTAGTAAGGGACTAGCTCGTACCTACGAGCAGTACTTC
TRBJ1-3 | TRBV7-9 | TRBD1 | CASSFRGTGLANTIYF | TGTGCCAGCAGCTTTCGTGGGACAGGCCTCGCAAACACCATATATTTT
TRBJ1-1 | TRBV7-2 | TRBD1 | CASSLGQEAFF | TGTGCCAGCAGCCTGGGACAGGAAGCTTTCTTT
TRBJ1-4 | TRBV9 | TRBD1 | CASSVSGGAGEKLFF | TGTGCCAGCAGCGTGTCAGGGGGCGCGGGTGAAAAACTGTTTTTT
TRBJ2-3 | TRBV5-1 | NA | CASSHSGFTDTQYF | TGCGCCAGCAGCCATAGCGGATTCACAGATACGCAGTATTTT
TRBJ2-6 | TRBV30 | TRBD1 | CAWIGDSRSGANVLTF | TGTGCCTGGATAGGGGACAGCCGCTCTGGGGCCAACGTCCTGACTTTC
TRBJ2-1 | TRBV7-2 | TRBD2 | CASSPRTSGVGGGNEQFF | TGTGCCAGCAGCCCACGGACTAGCGGGGTGGGGGGGGGCAATGAGCAGTTCTTC
TRBJ1-1 | TRBV6-5 | NA | CASSYSWGGDTEAFF | TGTGCCAGCAGTTACTCGTGGGGAGGTGACACTGAAGCTTTCTTT
TRBJ2-3 | TRBV4-1 | TRBD1 | CASSQDQGRGLTDTQYF | TGCGCCAGCAGCCAAGATCAAGGCAGGGGGTTGACAGATACGCAGTATTTT
TRBJ1-1 | TRBV6-5 | NA | CASSYSAGHTEAFF | TGTGCCAGCAGTTACTCTGCAGGTCACACTGAAGCTTTCTTT
TRBJ1-3 | TRBV5-1 | NA | CASSLEGGDTIYF | TGCGCCAGCAGCTTGGAAGGCGGTGACACCATATATTTT
TRBJ1-1 | TRBV7-9 | TRBD1 | CASSQTGGPYGTEAFF | TGTGCCAGCAGCCAGACAGGGGGCCCTTATGGCACTGAAGCTTTCTTT
TRBJ2-7 | TRBV11-1 | TRBD1 | CASSLVGGPGTGGYEQYF | TGTGCCAGCAGCTTAGTAGGGGGCCCAGGGACAGGTGGCTACGAGCAGTACTTC
TRBJ1-2 | TRBV7-2 | NA | CASSLDVGGYYGYTF | TGTGCCAGCAGCTTAGACGTCGGAGGCTACTATGGCTACACCTTC
TRBJ1-1 | TRBV18 | NA | CASSPGQLLNTEAFF | TGTGCCAGCTCACCTGGACAGCTCCTAAACACTGAAGCTTTCTTT
TRBJ1-3 | TRBV7-9 | NA | CASSPRGGLTGNTIYF | TGTGCCAGCAGCCCCCGGGGAGGGCTTACTGGAAACACCATATATTTT
TRBJ2-3 | TRBV30 | TRBD2 | CAWSPGIAGVYDTQYF | TGTGCCTGGAGTCCCGGTATAGCGGGAGTTTACGATACGCAGTATTTT
TRBJ2-7 | TRBV4-3 | NA | CASSQDQSSAYEQYF | TGCGCCAGCAGCCAAGATCAGTCGAGCGCCTACGAGCAGTACTTC
TRBJ2-7 | TRBV15 | NA | CATSRVDISYEQYF | TGTGCCACCAGCAGAGTTGACATCTCCTACGAGCAGTACTTC
TRBJ2-5 | TRBV7-8 | TRBD1 | CASSPRAGTGGETQYF | TGTGCCAGCAGCCCACGGGCCGGGACAGGGGGAGAGACCCAGTACTTC
TRBJ2-1 | TRBV11-2 | TRBD2 | CASSLGTSGRAYEQFF | TGTGCCAGCAGCCTCGGGACTAGCGGGAGGGCCTATGAGCAGTTCTTC
TRBJ2-6 | TRBV7-8 | NA | CASNRRAGRFLGANVLTF | TGTGCCAGCAACCGCCGTGCAGGGCGATTTTTAGGGGCCAACGTCCTGACTTTC
TRBJ1-1 | TRBV30 | TRBD1 | CAWTLGQGATEAFF | TGTGCCTGGACCCTGGGACAGGGGGCAACTGAAGCTTTCTTT
TRBJ1-5 | TRBV30 | NA | CAWAAAGINQPQHF | TGTGCCTGGGCCGCGGCAGGGATCAATCAGCCCCAGCATTTT